This TCR beta chain was sequenced in a study of T-cell reconstitution after alpha-beta-depleted transplantation in children. General observations from the study: Some patients showed high day-60 TCRbeta diversity, which derived from surviving recipient T cells and thymic progenitors.

The library targeted TCRbeta and was prepared with unique molecular identifiers. TCRdb passed the PCR reads through MiXCR, listing each CDR3 protein once. The table records about 240,000 distinct CDR3 sequences, 20% to 30% of them present only once. This clonotype was seen only a few times. Its antigen is not known. The CDR3 extends over 14 amino acids. Trimming removed 6 bases at V and 0 bases at J, with 12 bases between. Germline V gives CDR1 SQVTM, CDR2 ANQGSEA. The clonotype was recovered from a girl under 10 years old with Fanconi anemia, due to receive a stem cell transplant. The sequenced sample was PBMCs, obtained before TCRalphabeta/CD19-depleted stem cell transplant. J is TRBJ2-1 and V is TRBV29-1; D is undetermined. The CDR3 bases are TGCAGCGTGCCCAGAATTAGCTCCTACAATGAGCAGTTCTTC. This gives the protein CSVPRISSYNEQFF.